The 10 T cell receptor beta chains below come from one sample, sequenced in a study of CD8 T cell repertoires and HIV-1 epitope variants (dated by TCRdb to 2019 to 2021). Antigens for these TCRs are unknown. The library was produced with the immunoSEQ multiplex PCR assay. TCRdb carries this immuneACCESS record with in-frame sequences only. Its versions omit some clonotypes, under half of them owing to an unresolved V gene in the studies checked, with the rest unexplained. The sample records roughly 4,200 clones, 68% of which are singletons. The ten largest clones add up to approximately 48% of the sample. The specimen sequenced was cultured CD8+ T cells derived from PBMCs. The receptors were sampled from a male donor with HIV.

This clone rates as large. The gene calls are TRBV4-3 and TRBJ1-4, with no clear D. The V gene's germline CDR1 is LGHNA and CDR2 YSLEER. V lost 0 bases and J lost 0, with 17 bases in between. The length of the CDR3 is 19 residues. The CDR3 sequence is CASSQDSTGNIATNEKLFF. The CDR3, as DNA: TGCGCCAGCAGCCAAGATTCAACGGGGAACATTGCAACTAATGAAAAACTGTTTTTT.

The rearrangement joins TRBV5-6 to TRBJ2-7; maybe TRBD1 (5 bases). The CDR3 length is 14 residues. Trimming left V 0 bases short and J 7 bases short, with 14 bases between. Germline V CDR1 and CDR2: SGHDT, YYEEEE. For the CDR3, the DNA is TGTGCCAGCAGCTTGGGACAGTACCTTCGTGAGCAGTACTTC. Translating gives CASSLGQYLREQYF.

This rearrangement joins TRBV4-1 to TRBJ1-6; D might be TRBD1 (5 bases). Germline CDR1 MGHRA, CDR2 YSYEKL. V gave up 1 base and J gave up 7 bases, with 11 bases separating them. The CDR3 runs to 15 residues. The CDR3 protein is CASSQGAGMNSPLHF. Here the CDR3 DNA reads TGCGCCAGCAGCCAAGGGGCAGGGATGAATTCACCCCTCCACTTT.

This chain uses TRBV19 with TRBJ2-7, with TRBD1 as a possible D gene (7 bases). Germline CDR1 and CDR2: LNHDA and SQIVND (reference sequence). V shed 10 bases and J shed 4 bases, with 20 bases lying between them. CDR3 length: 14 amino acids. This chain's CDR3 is CATSAGRGAYEQYF. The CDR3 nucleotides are TGTGCCACGTCGGCGGGCAGGGGGGCTTACGAGCAGTACTTC.

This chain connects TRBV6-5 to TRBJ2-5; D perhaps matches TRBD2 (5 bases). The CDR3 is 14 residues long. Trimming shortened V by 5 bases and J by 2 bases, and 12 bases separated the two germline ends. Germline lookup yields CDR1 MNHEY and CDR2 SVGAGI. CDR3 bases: TGTGCCAGCAGTCTCCCGGGGTTACAAGAGACCCAGTACTTC. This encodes CASSLPGLQETQYF.

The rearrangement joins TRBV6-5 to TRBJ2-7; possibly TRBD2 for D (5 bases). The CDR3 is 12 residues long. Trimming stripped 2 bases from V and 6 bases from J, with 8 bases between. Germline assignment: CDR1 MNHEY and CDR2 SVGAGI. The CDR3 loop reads CASSYGGGEQYF. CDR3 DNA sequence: TGTGCCAGCAGTTACGGAGGCGGCGAGCAGTACTTC.

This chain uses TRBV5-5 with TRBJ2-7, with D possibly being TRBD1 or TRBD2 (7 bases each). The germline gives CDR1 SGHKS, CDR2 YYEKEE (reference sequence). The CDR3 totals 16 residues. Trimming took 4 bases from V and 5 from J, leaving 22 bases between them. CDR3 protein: CASSPMTGRAVDEQYF. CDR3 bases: TGTGCCAGCAGCCCGATGACAGGGAGGGCAGTGGACGAGCAGTACTTC.

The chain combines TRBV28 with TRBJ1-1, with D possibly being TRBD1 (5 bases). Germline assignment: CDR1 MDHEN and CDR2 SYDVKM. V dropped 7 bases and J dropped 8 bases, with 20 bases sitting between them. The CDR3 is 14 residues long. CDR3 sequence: CASTPGARVPEAFF. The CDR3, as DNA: TGTGCCAGCACCCCTGGGGCACGGGTGCCCGAAGCTTTCTTT. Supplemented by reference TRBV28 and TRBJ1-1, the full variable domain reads DVKVTQSSRYLVKRTGEKVFLECVQDMDHENMFWYRQDPGLGLRLIYFSYDVKMKEKGDIPEGYSVSREKKERFSLILESASTNQTSMYLCASTPGARVPEAFFGQGTRLTVV.

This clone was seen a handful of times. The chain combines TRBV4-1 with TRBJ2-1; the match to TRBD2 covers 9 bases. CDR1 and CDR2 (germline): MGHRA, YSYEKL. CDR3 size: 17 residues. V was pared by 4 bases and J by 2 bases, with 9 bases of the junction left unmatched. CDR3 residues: CASSPLWASGTYNEQFF. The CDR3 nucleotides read TGCGCCAGCAGCCCATTATGGGCTAGCGGGACCTACAATGAGCAGTTCTTC.

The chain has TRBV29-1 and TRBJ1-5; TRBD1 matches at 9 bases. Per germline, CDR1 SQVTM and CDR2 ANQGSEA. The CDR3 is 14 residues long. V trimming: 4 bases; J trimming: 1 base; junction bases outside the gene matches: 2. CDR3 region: CSVGGQGSNQPQHF. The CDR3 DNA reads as TGCAGCGTTGGGGGACAGGGAAGCAATCAGCCCCAGCATTTT.